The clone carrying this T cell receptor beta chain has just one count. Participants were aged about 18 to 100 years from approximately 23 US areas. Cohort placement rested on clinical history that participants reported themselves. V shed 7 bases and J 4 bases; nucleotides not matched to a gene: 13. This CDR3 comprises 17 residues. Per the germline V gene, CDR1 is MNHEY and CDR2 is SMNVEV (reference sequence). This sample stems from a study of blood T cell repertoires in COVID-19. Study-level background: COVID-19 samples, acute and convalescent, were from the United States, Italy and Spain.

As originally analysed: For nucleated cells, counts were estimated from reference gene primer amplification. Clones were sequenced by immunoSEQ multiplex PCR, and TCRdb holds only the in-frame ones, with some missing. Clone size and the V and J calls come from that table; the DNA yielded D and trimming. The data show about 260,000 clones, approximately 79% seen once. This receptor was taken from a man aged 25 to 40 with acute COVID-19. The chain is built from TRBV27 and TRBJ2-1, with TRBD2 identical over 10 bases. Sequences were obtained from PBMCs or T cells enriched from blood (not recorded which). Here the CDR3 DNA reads TGTGCCAGCACCCTACAGCGGGAGGGCCGAAGGTACAATGAGCAGTTCTTC. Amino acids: CASTLQREGRRYNEQFF.